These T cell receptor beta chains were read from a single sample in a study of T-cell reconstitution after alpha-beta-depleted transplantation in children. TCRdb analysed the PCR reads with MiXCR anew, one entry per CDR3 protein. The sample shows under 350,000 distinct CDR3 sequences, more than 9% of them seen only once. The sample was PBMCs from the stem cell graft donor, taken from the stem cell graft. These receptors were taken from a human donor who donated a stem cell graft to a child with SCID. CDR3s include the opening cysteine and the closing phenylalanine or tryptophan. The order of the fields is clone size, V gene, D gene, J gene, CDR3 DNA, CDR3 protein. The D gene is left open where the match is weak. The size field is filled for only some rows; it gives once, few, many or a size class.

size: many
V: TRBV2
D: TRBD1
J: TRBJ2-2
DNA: TGTGCCAGCAGGGGACAGACCCTGAACACCGGGGAGCTGTTTTTT
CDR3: CASRGQTLNTGELFF

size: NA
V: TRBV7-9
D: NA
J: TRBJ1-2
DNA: TGTGCCAGCAGCTTCGTCAATAACTATGGCTACACCTTC
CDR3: CASSFVNNYGYTF

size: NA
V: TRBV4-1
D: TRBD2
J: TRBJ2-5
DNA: TGCGCCAGCAGCCAAGACCTGCCCGCGGGGGGCCGGGGGACCCAGTACTTC
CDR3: CASSQDLPAGGRGTQYF

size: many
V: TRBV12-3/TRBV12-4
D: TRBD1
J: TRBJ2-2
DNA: TGTGCCAGCAGTTTTGAGCCCCGGGACAGGTCACTGTTTTTT
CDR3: CASSFEPRDRSLFF

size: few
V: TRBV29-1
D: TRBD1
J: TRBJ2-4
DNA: TGCAGCGCCCGGACAGGGGGCCAACCCTTAGCCAAAAACATTCAGTACTTC
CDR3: CSARTGGQPLAKNIQYF

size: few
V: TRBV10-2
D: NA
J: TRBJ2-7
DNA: TGCGCCAGCAGTGACACTGCTTGGGGCTACGAGCAGTACTTC
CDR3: CASSDTAWGYEQYF

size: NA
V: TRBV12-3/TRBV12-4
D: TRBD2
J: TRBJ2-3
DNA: TGTGCCAGCAGAGGACTAGCGGGGGGATCAGATACGCAGTATTTT
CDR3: CASRGLAGGSDTQYF

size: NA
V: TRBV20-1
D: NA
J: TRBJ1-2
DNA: TGCAGTGCCGGCGATTATGGCTACACCTTC
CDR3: CSAGDYGYTF

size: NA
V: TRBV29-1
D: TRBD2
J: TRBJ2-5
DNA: TGCAGCGCCGGGGACCTTAGCGGGAAGACCCAGTACTTC
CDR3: CSAGDLSGKTQYF

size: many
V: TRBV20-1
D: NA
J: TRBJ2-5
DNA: TGCAGTGCTCGAAGAGAGACCCAGTACTTC
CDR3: CSARRETQYF

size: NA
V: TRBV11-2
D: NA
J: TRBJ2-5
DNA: TGTGCCAGCAGCTCGCTGGGTGAGACCCAGTACTTC
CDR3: CASSSLGETQYF

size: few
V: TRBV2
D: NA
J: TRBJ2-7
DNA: TGTGCCAGCTCGGGCACGGTGATGCAGTACTTC
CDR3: CASSGTVMQYF

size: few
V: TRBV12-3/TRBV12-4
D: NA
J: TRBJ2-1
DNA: TGTGCCAGCAGCTCGGACATTCGGAAGTTCTTC
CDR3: CASSSDIRKFF

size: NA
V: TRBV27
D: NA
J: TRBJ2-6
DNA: TGTGCCAGCACCTCGTTGGGGTCTGGGGCCAACGTCCTGACTTTC
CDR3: CASTSLGSGANVLTF

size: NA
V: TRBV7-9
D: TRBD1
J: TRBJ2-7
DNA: TGTGCCAGCAGTTCGACTGACAGGGGTCACGAGCAGTACTTC
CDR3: CASSSTDRGHEQYF

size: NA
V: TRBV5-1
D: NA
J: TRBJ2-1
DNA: TGCGCCAGCAGCTTGGCTCCCCTTCCCTACAATGAGCAGTTCTTC
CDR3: CASSLAPLPYNEQFF

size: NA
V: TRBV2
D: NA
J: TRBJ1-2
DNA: TGTGCCAGCAGTGAAGAGGGTTCTAACTATGGCTACACCTTC
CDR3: CASSEEGSNYGYTF

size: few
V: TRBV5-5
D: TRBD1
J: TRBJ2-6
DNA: TGTGCCAGCAGCTTGGTGACAGGGGGAATCTCTGGGGCCAACGTCCTGACTTTC
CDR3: CASSLVTGGISGANVLTF